This TCR beta chain was identified during a study of identical twins. In this sample, this clonotype turned up many times. V lost 1 base and J lost 0, with 5 bases in between. The length of the CDR3 is 14 residues. Germline assignment: CDR1 SEHNR and CDR2 FQNEAQ (reference sequence). Each CDR3 protein gets one entry after TCRdb re-called the 5' RACE reads with MiXCR. In the table there are approximately 280,000 distinct CDR3 sequences, under 9% of which are singletons. These data also formed part of another study, on yellow fever vaccine responses in identical twins.

This receptor was obtained from a woman aged 18-29 years in good health. The V call is TRBV7-9, the J call TRBJ2-3, with D hard to call. Sequencing was carried out using memory (CD45RO+) T cells sorted from blood. The CDR3 region is CASSLERSTDTQYF. For the CDR3, the DNA is TGTGCCAGCAGCTTAGAGCGTAGCACAGATACGCAGTATTTT. Drawing the rest from reference TRBV7-9 and TRBJ2-3, the complete variable domain is DTGVSQNPRHKITKRGQNVTFRCDPISEHNRLYWYRQTLGQGPEFLTYFQNEAQLEKSRLLSDRFSAERPKGSFSTLEIQRTEQGDSAMYLCASSLERSTDTQYFGPGTRLTVL.